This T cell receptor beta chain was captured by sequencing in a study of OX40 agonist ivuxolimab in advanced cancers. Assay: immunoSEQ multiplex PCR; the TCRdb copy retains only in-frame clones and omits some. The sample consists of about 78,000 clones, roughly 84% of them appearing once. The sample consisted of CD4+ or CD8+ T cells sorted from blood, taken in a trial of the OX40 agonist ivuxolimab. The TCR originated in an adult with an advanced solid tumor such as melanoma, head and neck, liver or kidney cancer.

The CDR3 DNA follows: TGTGCCAGCAGCCGTCGGGACAGCCACTATGGCTACACCTTC. It is translated as CASSRRDSHYGYTF. The chain links TRBV7-8 to TRBJ1-2; 7 nucleotides align to TRBD1. Trimming took 5 bases from V and 3 from J; bases not matched to a gene: 6. The CDR3 runs to 14 residues. CDR1 and CDR2 (germline): SGHVS, FQNEAQ.